This passage covers 23 T cell receptor beta chains from one sample sequenced in a study of PD-1 blockade in mismatch repair-deficient tumors. The repertoire was sequenced with immunoSEQ multiplex PCR; TCRdb's copy has only in-frame clones and lacks some. The sample contains about 120,000 clones, 88% of which appear only once. Sequencing was performed on peripheral blood, taken about 17 months after starting pembrolizumab. The receptors stem from an adult with mismatch repair-deficient cancer.

The V gene is TRBV30, the J gene TRBJ2-1; the match to TRBD1 covers 9 bases. The length of the CDR3 is 15 residues. Germline-derived CDR1 and CDR2 are GTSNPN and SVGIG (reference sequence). Germline trimming cut 4 bases from V and 3 bases from J; bases unmatched to any gene: 7. CDR3 bases: TGTGCCTGGACCGGGACAGGGCAATTCTACAATGAGCAGTTCTTC. It codes for CAWTGTGQFYNEQFF.

This clone was observed a handful of times. The J gene is TRBJ1-4, the V gene TRBV13; the D gene is possibly TRBD1 (5 bases). Trimming shortened V by 3 bases and J by 3 bases, and 14 bases separated the two germline ends. Per the germline V gene, CDR1 is PRHDT and CDR2 is FYEKMQ (reference sequence). The CDR3 extends over 16 amino acids. CDR3 loop: CASSLGGRGSNEKLFF. CDR3 nucleotide sequence: TGTGCCAGCAGCTTGGGGGGTCGGGGGTCTAATGAAAAACTGTTTTTT. Filled out from reference TRBV13 and TRBJ1-4, the complete variable domain reads AAGVIQSPRHLIKEKRETATLKCYPIPRHDTVYWYQQGPGQDPQFLISFYEKMQSDKGSIPDRFSAQQFSDYHSELNMSSLELGDSALYFCASSLGGRGSNEKLFFGSGTQLSVL.

V gene TRBV12-5 combines with J gene TRBJ2-5; the D gene is possibly TRBD2 (5 bases). Per the germline V gene, CDR1 is LGHNT and CDR2 is FRNRAP. V was shortened by 3 bases and J by 4 bases, with 12 bases between the two germline ends. The CDR3 contains 14 residues. The CDR3 DNA reads TGTGCTAGTGGTTTATCGGGATTGGTAGAGACCCAGTACTTC. This sequence encodes CASGLSGLVETQYF.

This sequence joins TRBV7-9 and TRBJ2-4; D assignment may be TRBD1 or TRBD2 (7 bases each). Germline loops: CDR1 SEHNR, CDR2 FQNEAQ (reference sequence). Trimming pared 5 bases from V and 9 bases from J, leaving 29 bases between. The CDR3 extends over 18 amino acids. The CDR3 bases are TGTGCCAGCAGCCCGCCTAGGGGGGGACAGCCTAGTACAACCATTCAGTACTTC. Translating it yields CASSPPRGGQPSTTIQYF.

This chain uses TRBV5-6 with TRBJ1-1; D is ambiguous. Trimming shortened V by 4 bases and J by 8 bases, and 9 bases separated the two germline ends. Germline V gene sequence: CDR1 SGHDT, CDR2 YYEEEE. The length of the CDR3 is 11 residues. The CDR3 protein is CASSVRREAFF. The CDR3 DNA reads as TGTGCCAGCAGCGTACGGAGAGAAGCTTTCTTT.

The CDR3, as DNA: TGTGCCAGTAGTATAGATGAGGGAGACAGCTACGAGCAGTACTTC. Translated, it gives CASSIDEGDSYEQYF. V and J are TRBV19 and TRBJ2-7; D may match TRBD1 or TRBD2 (5 bases each). Germline V gene data show CDR1 as LNHDA and CDR2 as SQIVND (reference sequence). This CDR3 region has 15 residues. Trimming took off 0 bases at V and 3 bases at J, with 12 bases between the two ends.

The chain links TRBV20-1 to TRBJ2-7; D gene unclear. V was pared by 0 bases and J by 9 bases, with 9 bases between. The CDR3 is 11 residues long. Germline V lookup: CDR1 DFQATT, CDR2 SNEGSKA (reference sequence). DNA of the CDR3: TGCAGTGCTAGAGATTTGGCCGGGCAGTACTTC. This encodes CSARDLAGQYF.

In DNA form, the CDR3 reads TGTGCCAGCAGCTCGTCGGACAGGGTGGAAGCAGATACGCAGTATTTT. The encoded protein is CASSSSDRVEADTQYF. This chain links TRBV11-2 with TRBJ2-3, with 8 bases fitting TRBD1. This CDR3 is built from 16 residues. Germline values: CDR1 SGHAT, CDR2 FQNNGV. V was clipped by 4 bases and J by 4 bases; unmatched bases: 10.

The CDR3 DNA is TGTGCCTGGAACCTCACCGGGTTCGGGGCTGAAGCTTTCTTT. This translates into CAWNLTGFGAEAFF. The rearrangement links TRBV30 to TRBJ1-1; D remains unclear. Looked up from germline, CDR1 is GTSNPN and CDR2 is SVGIG (reference sequence). The germline V and J ends were trimmed by 4 bases and 6 bases, with 18 bases remaining between them. The CDR3 sequence is 14 residues long.

This clone has a handful of counts. The V gene is TRBV4-1, the J gene TRBJ2-7; 11 nucleotides align to TRBD1. V shed 4 bases and J 6 bases; nucleotides not matched to a gene: 5. The CDR3 totals 14 residues. The germline V gene has CDR1 MGHRA and CDR2 YSYEKL. CDR3 residues: CASSPKGTGGEQYF. CDR3 in DNA: TGCGCCAGCAGCCCGAAAGGGACAGGGGGCGAGCAGTACTTC.

This chain connects TRBV6-5 to TRBJ2-7; 7 nucleotides match TRBD1. Germline lookup yields CDR1 MNHEY and CDR2 SVGAGI. This CDR3 spans 15 amino acids. The V gene end was trimmed by 5 bases and the J gene end by 6 bases; junction bases not matched to a gene: 13. The CDR3: CASSTRQGSLGEQYF. DNA of the CDR3: TGTGCCAGCAGTACCCGACAGGGAAGTTTAGGCGAGCAGTACTTC.

The J gene is TRBJ2-1, the V gene TRBV5-4; the D gene is possibly TRBD2 (6 bases). Germline loops: CDR1 SGHNT, CDR2 YYREEE (reference sequence). The ends were cut back, 0 bases at V and 12 bases at J, with 22 bases in the middle. The CDR3 is 16 amino acids. CDR3 sequence reads: CASSLASGLPNSVQFF. The CDR3 DNA is TGTGCCAGCAGCTTGGCCTCGGGACTCCCAAATAGTGTGCAGTTCTTC.

The chain uses TRBV4-3 and TRBJ2-2, with D perhaps TRBD2 (6 bases). V lost 1 base to trimming and J lost 7 bases, with 22 bases between them. This CDR3 has 18 residues. Looked up from germline, CDR1 is LGHNA and CDR2 is YSLEER. CDR3 sequence: CASSQVSGREAGGGELFF. DNA of the CDR3: TGCGCCAGCAGCCAAGTGTCTGGCAGGGAGGCTGGGGGCGGGGAGCTGTTTTTT.

The J gene is TRBJ2-2, the V gene TRBV6-5, with 14 bases matching TRBD2. The CDR3 contains 16 residues. The V segment lost 4 bases and the J segment 6 bases; nucleotides outside the gene matches: 4. Germline CDR1 and CDR2: MNHEY and SVGAGI. The CDR3 is CASSSGTSGSAGELFF. The CDR3 DNA is TGTGCCAGCAGTTCCGGGACTAGCGGGAGCGCCGGGGAGCTGTTTTTT.

Only a few counts were recorded for this clone. The V gene is TRBV27, the J gene TRBJ1-1; maybe TRBD1 (5 bases). V was clipped by 2 bases and J by 1 base, with 8 bases between them. The CDR3 spans 14 residues. Germline lookup yields CDR1 MNHEY and CDR2 SMNVEV (reference sequence). The DNA for the CDR3 is TGTGCCAGCAGTTTAGGGCAGGGGAACACTGAAGCTTTCTTT. Translation gives CASSLGQGNTEAFF.

The chain joins TRBV11-2 to TRBJ2-3; 8 bases align to TRBD1. The V and J ends lost 5 bases and 3 bases, in that order; junction bases with no gene match: 7. Germline V lookup: CDR1 SGHAT, CDR2 FQNNGV. The CDR3 covers 15 residues. In nucleotides, the CDR3 is TGTGCCAGCAGCCACCCGGACAGGGTTACAGATACGCAGTATTTT. It is translated as CASSHPDRVTDTQYF.

The V and J genes are TRBV6-1 and TRBJ2-1; TRBD2 matches 10 bases. This CDR3 comprises 15 residues. CDR1 MNHNS and CDR2 SASEGT come from the germline V gene. V dropped 1 base and J dropped 5; count of bases not matched to a gene: 2. CDR3 region: CASSEVAGGNNEQFF. In nucleotides, the CDR3 is TGTGCCAGCAGTGAAGTAGCGGGAGGAAACAATGAGCAGTTCTTC.

The chain has TRBV19 and TRBJ1-1; 7 nucleotides line up with TRBD1. Germline V CDR1 and CDR2: LNHDA, SQIVND (reference sequence). This CDR3 has 14 amino acids. After removal of 3 bases from V and 0 bases from J, the junction contained 1 base not matched to a gene. The CDR3 region has the DNA TGTGCCAGTAGTATGGGACAGATGAACACTGAAGCTTTCTTT. Its protein product is CASSMGQMNTEAFF.

The J gene is TRBJ1-1, the V gene TRBV21-1. TRBV21-1 is termed a pseudogene. The CDR3 loop spans 13 amino acids. The DNA of the CDR3 is TGTGCCAGCAGCAAAGTAAATGGCACTGAAGCTTTCTTT. It encodes CASSKVNGTEAFF.

CDR3 amino acids: CASRGDTGNQPQHF. Written as DNA, the CDR3 is TGTGCCAGCAGGGGAGATACAGGGAATCAGCCCCAGCATTTT. V and J are TRBV2 and TRBJ1-5, with D possibly being TRBD1 (6 bases). Germline V gene lookup returns CDR1 SNHLY and CDR2 FYNNEI. The length of the CDR3 is 14 residues. V lost 6 bases, J lost 4 bases, and 13 bases lay in between.

V is TRBV18 and J is TRBJ2-2, with D maybe TRBD1 (6 bases). This CDR3 has 13 amino acids. Germline V lookup: CDR1 KGHSH, CDR2 LQKENI. Trimming removed 5 bases from V and 6 bases from J, with 10 bases in between. The CDR3 region is CASSTGLSGELFF. As DNA, the CDR3 is TGTGCCAGCTCAACAGGGTTGTCCGGGGAGCTGTTTTTT.

The CDR3 DNA reads as TGTGCCAGCAGTTTAGGGGTTTGGACAGATACGCAGTATTTT. Translation gives CASSLGVWTDTQYF. The J gene is TRBJ2-3, the V gene TRBV27; no clear D. The CDR3 is made up of 14 amino acids. Trimming cost V 2 bases and J 3 bases, with 9 bases left between them. The germline V gene has CDR1 MNHEY and CDR2 SMNVEV (reference sequence).

This clone came up once. The genes are TRBV13 and TRBJ2-3; 9 nucleotides line up with TRBD1. The CDR3 has 15 residues. The V segment lost 4 bases and the J segment 4 bases; nucleotides outside the gene matches: 6. CDR1 and CDR2 from the germline V gene are PRHDT and FYEKMQ (reference sequence). The CDR3 coding sequence is TGTGCCAGCAGCTCCCGGGACAGGGTTTCAGATACGCAGTATTTT. It codes for CASSSRDRVSDTQYF.